This is a list of T cell receptor beta chains from one sample in a study of T cell responses to AZD1222 COVID-19 vaccine. Data came from immunoSEQ multiplex PCR; TCRdb stores just in-frame clones and leaves some out. The sample contains some 200,000 clones, more than 85% of which appear only once. The input for sequencing was peripheral blood, taken on day 0 of MenACWY control vaccination. The receptors originated from an adult in good health. Each CDR3 is given with its conserved first and last residue. A D gene is named only where the DNA matches it firmly. Expanded clones get a size class; other rows say once, few or many, or leave the size out.

>TRBV5-6|TRBJ1-1|NA|NA
TGTGCCAGCAGCTTGGGCAGCCCGAACACTGAAGCTTTCTTT
CASSLGSPNTEAFF
>TRBV5-4|TRBJ2-7|TRBD1|NA
TGTGCCAGCAGCTCTGACAGGGGGAGTACCTACGAGCAGTACTTC
CASSSDRGSTYEQYF
>TRBV6-2/TRBV6-3|TRBJ2-1|NA|NA
TGTGCCAGCAGTCGCCCTGGACAGTACAATGAGCAGTTCTTC
CASSRPGQYNEQFF
>TRBV6-2/TRBV6-3|TRBJ2-2|NA|NA
TGTGCCAGCAGTTCCTCGATCGGGGAGCTGTTTTTT
CASSSSIGELFF
>TRBV19|TRBJ2-2|TRBD1|NA
TGTGCCAGCACGGGGACAGGGGGCGGGGAGCTGTTTTTT
CASTGTGGGELFF
>TRBV7-2|TRBJ2-2|TRBD2|NA
TGTGCCAGCAGCCTTAGCGGGGGAAACACCGGGGAGCTGTTTTTT
CASSLSGGNTGELFF
>TRBV19|TRBJ1-1|NA|NA
TGTGCCACAAGGGGGACCCTGAACACTGAAGCTTTCTTT
CATRGTLNTEAFF
>TRBV3-1/TRBV3-2|TRBJ1-4|NA|NA
TGTGCCAGCAGCTTGGGAGGGGGTAATGAAAAACTGTTTTTT
CASSLGGGNEKLFF
>TRBV10-3|TRBJ1-1|NA|NA
TGTGCCATCAGGTTTACCGGGACATCGGGAGATGAAGCTTTCTTT
CAIRFTGTSGDEAFF
>TRBV6-5|TRBJ1-1|NA|NA
TGTGCCACCAAGGCCTATCCGTACACTGAAGCTTTCTTT
CATKAYPYTEAFF
>TRBV18|TRBJ2-7|TRBD2|NA
TGTGCCAGCTCACTTGGCGGGGGGCGGGAGCAGTACTTC
CASSLGGGREQYF
>TRBV29-1|TRBJ1-2|NA|NA
TGCAGCGTTGAACTACAGGGATGGGGCTACACCTTC
CSVELQGWGYTF
>TRBV30|TRBJ1-1|NA|NA
TGTGCCTGGAGTGCCCTCGCGAACACTGAAGCTTTCTTT
CAWSALANTEAFF
>TRBV7-9|TRBJ2-3|TRBD1|NA
TGTGCCAGCAGCTTCGGGACAGGGGGCACAGATACGCAGTATTTT
CASSFGTGGTDTQYF
>TRBV4-1|TRBJ2-1|TRBD2|NA
TGCGCCAGCAGCCGCGGGAGGGACAGCTCCTACAATGAGCAGTTCTTC
CASSRGRDSSYNEQFF
>TRBV6-2/TRBV6-3|TRBJ2-2|NA|NA
TGTGCCAGCAGTTACCCGGCAGCCGGGGAGCTGTTTTTT
CASSYPAAGELFF
>TRBV27|TRBJ1-5|NA|NA
TGTGCCAGCAGTTGGGGGAATAGCAATCAGCCCCAGCATTTT
CASSWGNSNQPQHF
>TRBV9|TRBJ1-5|NA|NA
TGTGCCAGCAGCGTAGATCCGACAGGAGGGAATCAGCCCCAGCATTTT
CASSVDPTGGNQPQHF
>TRBV7-9|TRBJ1-6|NA|NA
TGTGCCAGCAGCTTCAAAATGCGGGGTTCACCCCTCCACTTT
CASSFKMRGSPLHF
>TRBV11-1|TRBJ1-2|NA|NA
TGTGCCAGCAGCTTAGCAGGAGGTACTACTAACTATGGCTACACCTTC
CASSLAGGTTNYGYTF
>TRBV29-1|TRBJ1-1|TRBD1|NA
TGCAGCGTTCGGGACAGCTTAAACACTGAAGCTTTCTTT
CSVRDSLNTEAFF
>TRBV6-6|TRBJ2-1|NA|once
TGTGCCAGCAGTCCGGCGGGCAGGCGGGGCTCCTACAATGAGCAGTTCTTC
CASSPAGRRGSYNEQFF
>TRBV3-1/TRBV3-2|TRBJ1-2|NA|NA
TGTGCCAGCAGCTACACCGCAACAGGGAAGGGTAGCTACACCTTC
CASSYTATGKGSYTF
>TRBV5-1|TRBJ1-2|NA|NA
TGCGCCAGCAGCTTGGATTACGGCGGCTATGGCTACACCTTC
CASSLDYGGYGYTF
>TRBV9|TRBJ1-1|NA|NA
TGTGCCAGCAGCGCCGAAGGCAGGGGGAACACTGAAGCTTTCTTT
CASSAEGRGNTEAFF
>TRBV12-3/TRBV12-4|TRBJ2-7|NA|NA
TGTGCCAGCAGTTCAGGGGTGGGCCCCGGGTACTTC
CASSSGVGPGYF
>TRBV10-3|TRBJ1-1|NA|once
TGTGCCATTCAGGGGAACACTGAAGCTTTCTTT
CAIQGNTEAFF
>TRBV6-5|TRBJ1-1|TRBD1|NA
TGTGCCAGCAGTTACGGGACAGGGCGGAACACTGAAGCTTTCTTT
CASSYGTGRNTEAFF
>TRBV6-1|TRBJ1-1|NA|few
TGTGCCAGCAGCCCAGGAGGGCGCACTGAAGCTTTCTTT
CASSPGGRTEAFF
>TRBV5-5|TRBJ1-2|TRBD1|NA
TGTGCCAGCAGCCCGACAGGGCAATTCACCGGCTACACCTTC
CASSPTGQFTGYTF
>TRBV7-9|TRBJ2-1|NA|NA
TGTGCCAGCAGCTTAGACCCGGGTGGTAACAATGAGCAGTTCTTC
CASSLDPGGNNEQFF
>TRBV23-1|TRBJ2-7|NA|NA
TGCGCCAGCAGTCAACTTGGCCGGACCCCCTGGGATCCCTACGAGCAGTACTTC
CASSQLGRTPWDPYEQYF
>TRBV6-5|TRBJ1-5|TRBD1|NA
TGTGCCAGCAGCAGGACAGGGGTTAACAATCAGCCCCAGCATTTT
CASSRTGVNNQPQHF
>TRBV9|TRBJ2-2|NA|NA
TGTGCCAGCAGCCAACGACAGGACCCCGGGGAGCTGTTTTTT
CASSQRQDPGELFF
>TRBV5-8|TRBJ1-1|NA|NA
TGTGCCAGCAGCTTGGCCGGCATGGGGGCCGGCACTGAAGCTTTCTTT
CASSLAGMGAGTEAFF
>TRBV3-1/TRBV3-2|TRBJ2-5|NA|NA
TGTGCCAGCAGCCAGGGGAGGCAAGAGACCCAGTACTTC
CASSQGRQETQYF
>TRBV11-1|TRBJ1-1|NA|NA
TGTGCCAGCAGCTTGGAGAGGGGTGAAGCTTTCTTT
CASSLERGEAFF
>TRBV4-1|TRBJ1-2|NA|few
TGCGCCAGCAGCCAGACGGACGGTAACTATGGCTACACCTTC
CASSQTDGNYGYTF
>TRBV14|TRBJ2-3|NA|NA
TGTGCCAGCAGCCAAGACTGGGTGGGAGATACGCAGTATTTT
CASSQDWVGDTQYF
>TRBV19|TRBJ2-6|NA|NA
TGTGCCAGTAGTATAGGAGGGACCTCTGGGGCCAACGTCCTGACTTTC
CASSIGGTSGANVLTF
>TRBV5-1|TRBJ1-4|NA|once
TGCGCCAGCAGCTTGAACTCAGGGAATGTCAAAAAACTGTTTTTT
CASSLNSGNVKKLFF
>TRBV28|TRBJ1-5|NA|NA
TGTGCCAGCAGTTTCACCAGGGGACATCAGCCCCAGCATTTT
CASSFTRGHQPQHF
>TRBV6-6|TRBJ1-5|TRBD1|NA
TGTGCCAGCAGGAACAGGGGGCAAGGGAGCAATCAGCCCCAGCATTTT
CASRNRGQGSNQPQHF
>TRBV18|TRBJ1-3|NA|NA
TGTGCCAGCTCACCGGGGACCTCCTCTGGAAACACCATATATTTT
CASSPGTSSGNTIYF
>TRBV7-2|TRBJ1-2|TRBD1|NA
TGTGCCAGCAGCTTGGACAGGGGAGGGGGTTATGGCTACACCTTC
CASSLDRGGGYGYTF
>TRBV29-1|TRBJ1-5|NA|NA
TGCAGCGTTGAGGGGCCCGGCAATCAGCCCCAGCATTTT
CSVEGPGNQPQHF
>TRBV6-5|TRBJ1-3|NA|NA
TGTGCCAGCCAGGGATTGAATGGGAACACCATATATTTT
CASQGLNGNTIYF
>TRBV30|TRBJ2-5|NA|NA
TGTGCCTGGAGTGTTTTTGGGGGTGTGGAGACCCAGTACTTC
CAWSVFGGVETQYF
>TRBV11-2|TRBJ2-2|NA|NA
TGTGCCAGCAGCTTTCTATCCAGGGGCGGGGAGCTGTTTTTT
CASSFLSRGGELFF
>TRBV11-2|TRBJ1-2|NA|NA
TGTGCCAGCAGCTTAAAGGGCGATGGCTACACCTTC
CASSLKGDGYTF
>TRBV7-9|TRBJ1-4|TRBD1|NA
TGTGCCAGCAGCGAAACAGGGGGCCCGTATGAAAAACTGTTTTTT
CASSETGGPYEKLFF